Following are 5 T cell receptor beta chains from one sample sequenced in a study of blood T cell repertoires in COVID-19. The table came from immunoSEQ multiplex PCR; TCRdb's copy has only in-frame clones and leaves some out. The profile shows about 260,000 clones, approximately 89% of them singletons. The specimen sequenced was peripheral blood. The source of these receptors is a man aged 40-50 years who had recovered from COVID-19.

V usage is TRBV5-4 and J usage is TRBJ2-3; 10 bases line up with TRBD2. V lost 6 bases to trimming and J lost 7 bases; unmatched junction nucleotides: 5. The CDR3 runs to 13 residues. The germline V gene has CDR1 SGHNT and CDR2 YYREEE (reference sequence). CDR3 in amino acids: CASTLAGVHTQYF. As DNA, the CDR3 is TGTGCCAGCACCCTAGCGGGGGTCCATACGCAGTATTTT.

The chain links TRBV27 to TRBJ1-1, with 7 bases matching TRBD1. V trimming: 6 bases; J trimming: 0 bases; junction bases outside the gene matches: 13. The CDR3 sequence is 17 residues long. The germline V gene encodes CDR1 MNHEY and CDR2 SMNVEV (reference sequence). CDR3 bases: TGTGCCAGCAGAGGACCGGGACAGAGAATAATGAACACTGAAGCTTTCTTT. Translated, it gives CASRGPGQRIMNTEAFF.

In DNA form, the CDR3 reads TGCGCCAGCTCGACAGGGGGCACGAACACCGGGGAGCTGTTTTTT. It is translated as CASSTGGTNTGELFF. The gene calls are TRBV10-1 and TRBJ2-2, with TRBD1 matching over 10 bases. The ends lost 8 bases at V and 0 bases at J; junction bases unmatched: 3. The germline CDR1 and CDR2 sequences are WNHNN and SYGVQD (reference sequence). The CDR3 length is 15 residues.

This rearrangement joins TRBV6-4 to TRBJ2-3, with TRBD2 as a possible D gene (5 bases). Trimming removed 5 bases from V and 0 bases from J, with 9 bases in between. Germline lookup yields CDR1 MRHNA and CDR2 SNTAGT. This CDR3 has 14 residues. CDR3 in amino acids: CASSLEVSTDTQYF. The CDR3 nucleotides are TGTGCCAGCAGTTTGGAGGTTAGCACAGATACGCAGTATTTT.

The chain is built from TRBV7-8 and TRBJ2-5, with 9 bases that match TRBD1. CDR3 length: 17 residues. The V and J ends lost 0 bases and 4 bases, in that order; junction bases with no gene match: 9. Germline V gene lookup returns CDR1 SGHVS and CDR2 FQNEAQ. CDR3 bases: TGTGCCAGCAGCTTAGCCCCGGGACAGGGAGGTCCAGAGACCCAGTACTTC. Translated, it gives CASSLAPGQGGPETQYF.